This T cell receptor beta chain was sequenced for a study of T cell repertoires in cytomegalovirus infection. Turning to the study itself: CMV infection plus the matching HLA type was flagged by public TCR beta signatures. Findings and caveats of the study: What dominated the ex vivo response were HLA-C-restricted CMV-specific TCR beta clonotypes. Cumulative frequency of public TCR beta families picked out carriers of CMV plus the relevant HLA.

TCRdb redid the calling of the reads with MiXCR, one entry per CDR3 protein. The sample contains fewer than 950,000 distinct CDR3 sequences, 32% of which appear only once. Only a few counts were recorded for this clonotype. Its antigen is unidentified. V was cut by 5 bases and J by 7 bases, with 19 bases left in between. The CDR3 is made up of 15 amino acids. CDR1 MNHNS and CDR2 SASEGT come from the germline V gene. The sample here was cultured CD8+ T cells from PBMCs, taken from culture after CMV antigen stimulation. The receptor was derived from a human donor in good health (CMV status not recorded). Some clones in this sample may be carry-over from other donors' samples. V usage is TRBV6-1 and J usage is TRBJ2-3; D perhaps matches TRBD2 (6 bases). This CDR3 reads CASSSPDGGVNTQYF. The CDR3 bases are TGTGCCAGCAGTTCCCCGGACGGAGGGGTAAATACGCAGTATTTT.